A single sample is the source of the 20 T cell receptor beta chains below, sequenced in a study of T cell responses to AZD1222 COVID-19 vaccine. TCRdb's table, derived via immunoSEQ multiplex PCR, lists solely in-frame clones and lacks some. The sample has around 120,000 clones; about 90% are singletons. The source material was peripheral blood, sampled on day 0 of AZD1222 vaccination. These receptors originate from an adult in good health.

This clone has just a few counts. The chain joins TRBV12-3 or TRBV12-4 to TRBJ2-5; D is possibly TRBD1 or TRBD2 (6 bases each). The CDR3 consists of 13 residues. V lost 3 bases and J lost 4, with 9 bases in between. The CDR3 nucleotides read TGTGCCAGCAGTTTCGGGGGCGCAGAGACCCAGTACTTC. It yields the protein CASSFGGAETQYF.

This chain joins TRBV10-3 and TRBJ2-5, with D perhaps being TRBD1 or TRBD2 (7 bases each). CDR1 is ENHRY and CDR2 is SYGVKD in the germline V gene. This CDR3 spans 16 amino acids. Deletions cut 2 bases from V and 2 bases from J, with 15 bases between. The CDR3 loop is CAISEPSGGGQETQYF. DNA of the CDR3: TGTGCCATCAGTGAGCCATCAGGGGGGGGTCAAGAGACCCAGTACTTC.

Details on this clone: The germline gene is not matched at one end of the junction; a read error may be the cause. J is TRBJ1-5 and V is TRBV9, with no clear D. Germline CDR1 and CDR2: SGDLS and YYNGEE. The CDR3 extends over 11 amino acids. The CDR3 protein is CASSVVSRSFF. The CDR3 DNA reads as TGTGCCAGCAGCGTAGTATCCCGGTCGTTTTTT.

The chain joins TRBV11-2 to TRBJ1-2; the D gene is possibly TRBD1 (6 bases). The CDR3 contains 18 residues. Germline loops: CDR1 SGHAT, CDR2 FQNNGV. Trimming cost V 1 base and J 3 bases, with 21 bases left between them. The CDR3 DNA reads as TGTGCCAGCAGCTTAGTCCGGGACACTGCTTCCTTCTACTATGGCTACACCTTC. Protein product: CASSLVRDTASFYYGYTF. Using reference TRBV11-2 and TRBJ1-2 for the parts outside the CDR3, the full variable domain is EAGVAQSPRYKIIEKRQSVAFWCNPISGHATLYWYQQILGQGPKLLIQFQNNGVVDDSQLPKDRFSAERLKGVDSTLKIQPAKLEDSAVYLCASSLVRDTASFYYGYTFGSGTRLTVV.

The chain uses TRBV15 and TRBJ1-5; 8 nucleotides line up with TRBD1. V trimming: 1 base; J trimming: 4 bases; junction bases outside the gene matches: 6. CDR3 length equals 16 residues. CDR1 and CDR2 (germline): LNHNV, YYDKDF (reference sequence). The CDR3 sequence: CATSRVWDRLNQPQHF. The CDR3 coding sequence is TGTGCCACCAGCAGAGTTTGGGACAGGTTGAATCAGCCCCAGCATTTT. The full variable domain, in which reference TRBV15 and TRBJ1-5 provide the parts outside the CDR3, is DAMVIQNPRYQVTQFGKPVTLSCSQTLNHNVMYWYQQKSSQAPKLLFHYYDKDFNNEADTPDNFQSRRPNTSFCFLDIRSPGLGDTAMYLCATSRVWDRLNQPQHFGDGTRLSIL.

The chain links TRBV6-2 or TRBV6-3 to TRBJ1-5; 7 nucleotides line up with TRBD1. V trimming: 0 bases; J trimming: 4 bases; junction bases outside the gene matches: 3. Germline V CDR1 and CDR2: MNHEY, SVGEGT. The CDR3 is 15 residues long. The CDR3: CASSYSAGQNQPQHF. CDR3 DNA sequence: TGTGCCAGCAGTTACTCAGCGGGACAGAATCAGCCCCAGCATTTT.

The chain combines TRBV6-2 or TRBV6-3 with TRBJ2-5; the D gene could be TRBD1 or TRBD2 (6 bases each). The CDR3 consists of 16 residues. From germline, CDR1 is MNHEY and CDR2 SVGEGT. Trimming took 0 bases from V and 5 from J, leaving 16 bases between them. Here the CDR3 reads CASSYSTGGLLETQYF. DNA for the CDR3: TGTGCCAGCAGTTACTCGACCGGGGGCCTGTTGGAGACCCAGTACTTC.

This clone came up once. The rearrangement links TRBV2 to TRBJ2-7, with a tentative D call TRBD1 (5 bases). The CDR3 totals 14 residues. Germline V gives CDR1 SNHLY, CDR2 FYNNEI. V shed 0 bases and J shed 3 bases, with 9 bases lying between them. The CDR3 DNA is TGTGCCAGCAGTGAAGCGCTTCAGGGCTACGAGCAGTACTTC. Protein product: CASSEALQGYEQYF.

The rearrangement links TRBV5-6 to TRBJ2-5; D not certain. The germline V gene encodes CDR1 SGHDT and CDR2 YYEEEE. The CDR3 runs 15 residues. Trimming left V 1 base short and J 5 bases short, with 15 bases between. CDR3 in DNA: TGTGCCAGCAGCTTGAGAAGGGCCCGAATGGAGACCCAGTACTTC. Translation: CASSLRRARMETQYF.

The rearrangement links TRBV24-1 to TRBJ2-7; 8 bases align to TRBD1. CDR1 and CDR2 from the germline V gene are KGHDR and SFDVKD. J was trimmed by 4 bases and V by 4 bases; bases with no gene match: 14. The CDR3 is made up of 17 amino acids. The CDR3 loop reads CATSETGGAGGSYEQYF. DNA for the CDR3: TGTGCCACCAGTGAAACCGGCGGGGCAGGGGGCAGTTACGAGCAGTACTTC.

CDR3 protein: CASSIWEGVKYF. The CDR3 DNA reads TGTGCCAGTAGTATATGGGAGGGAGTGAAGTACTTC. The chain employs TRBV19 and TRBJ2-7; 7 nucleotides match TRBD2. V trimming: 2 bases; J trimming: 11 bases; junction bases outside the gene matches: 6. The germline CDR1 and CDR2 sequences are LNHDA and SQIVND (reference sequence). The CDR3 is 12 residues long.

V gene TRBV7-2 combines with J gene TRBJ1-2; D gene ambiguous. Trimming left V 2 bases short and J 2 bases short, with 12 bases between. Germline lookup yields CDR1 SGHTA and CDR2 FQGNSA. This CDR3 contains 15 residues. The CDR3 sequence is CASSLTSDWNYGYTF. CDR3 DNA: TGTGCCAGCAGCTTAACCTCAGACTGGAACTATGGCTACACCTTC.

This chain connects TRBV12-3 or TRBV12-4 to TRBJ2-1, with 10 bases fitting TRBD2. After removal of 4 bases from V and 12 bases from J, the junction contained 3 bases not matched to a gene. This CDR3 spans 12 amino acids. In DNA form, the CDR3 reads TGTGCCAGCAGTTCCGGACTAGCGGTGCAGTTCTTC. This encodes CASSSGLAVQFF.

The chain combines TRBV27 with TRBJ1-4; 9 bases align to TRBD1. The CDR3 is 16 amino acids. In germline, CDR1 is MNHEY, CDR2 SMNVEV (reference sequence). J lost 4 bases, V lost 5 bases, and 8 bases had no gene match. The CDR3 reads CASSPRTGAGNEKLFF. The CDR3 DNA follows: TGTGCCAGCAGTCCCCGGACAGGGGCGGGTAATGAAAAACTGTTTTTT. The variable domain in full, with the rest retrieved from reference TRBV27 and TRBJ1-4, is EAQVTQNPRYLITVTGKKLTVTCSQNMNHEYMSWYRQDPGLGLRQIYYSMNVEVTDKGDVPEGYKVSRKEKRNFPLILESPSPNQTSLYFCASSPRTGAGNEKLFFGSGTQLSVL.

CDR3 sequence reads: CASSNRAAADLYGYTF. The CDR3 region has the DNA TGTGCCAGCAGCAACCGCGCCGCGGCGGACCTCTATGGCTACACCTTC. The rearrangement joins TRBV27 to TRBJ1-2; D uncertain. This CDR3 comprises 16 residues. From germline, CDR1 is MNHEY and CDR2 SMNVEV (reference sequence). The V gene lost 6 bases and the J gene lost 4 bases, with 21 bases spanning the gap.

J is TRBJ2-2 and V is TRBV5-4; D remains ambiguous. The CDR3 has 15 amino acids. Germline values: CDR1 SGHNT, CDR2 YYREEE (reference sequence). V was shortened by 4 bases and J by 6 bases, with 16 bases between the two germline ends. The CDR3 DNA is TGTGCCAGCAGCCAGTATTCAGGAATAGCCGGGGAGCTGTTTTTT. Translation: CASSQYSGIAGELFF.

V gene TRBV9 combines with J gene TRBJ2-2; TRBD2 might be the D (5 bases). The CDR3 has 14 amino acids. Germline loops: CDR1 SGDLS, CDR2 YYNGEE. V lost 1 base to trimming and J lost 4 bases, with 8 bases between them. This CDR3 reads CASSVQAGTGELFF. DNA for the CDR3: TGTGCCAGCAGCGTACAGGCGGGCACCGGGGAGCTGTTTTTT.

The chain couples TRBV24-1 to TRBJ1-1; D call uncertain. The germline gives CDR1 KGHDR, CDR2 SFDVKD. Trimming cost V 11 bases and J 4 bases, with 16 bases left between them. This CDR3 region has 13 residues. The CDR3 protein is CAMADRLITEAFF. The DNA for the CDR3 is TGTGCCATGGCGGACCGGTTAATCACTGAAGCTTTCTTT.

The V and J genes are TRBV6-6 and TRBJ2-7; D may be TRBD2 (5 bases). Germline CDR1 and CDR2: MNHNY and SVGAGI (reference sequence). V dropped 7 bases and J dropped 7 bases, with 11 bases sitting between them. The CDR3 has 11 residues. The CDR3 region is CASNSGGEQYF. The CDR3 coding sequence is TGTGCCAGCAACTCTGGCGGGGAGCAGTACTTC.

The chain uses TRBV7-3 and TRBJ2-1; D may be TRBD2 (5 bases). Trimming cost V 5 bases and J 7 bases, with 9 bases left between them. Germline lookup yields CDR1 SGHTA and CDR2 FQGTGA. This CDR3 contains 12 residues. In DNA, the CDR3 is TGTGCCAGCAGCCTTCGCGGGAATGAGCAGTTCTTC. Its translation: CASSLRGNEQFF.